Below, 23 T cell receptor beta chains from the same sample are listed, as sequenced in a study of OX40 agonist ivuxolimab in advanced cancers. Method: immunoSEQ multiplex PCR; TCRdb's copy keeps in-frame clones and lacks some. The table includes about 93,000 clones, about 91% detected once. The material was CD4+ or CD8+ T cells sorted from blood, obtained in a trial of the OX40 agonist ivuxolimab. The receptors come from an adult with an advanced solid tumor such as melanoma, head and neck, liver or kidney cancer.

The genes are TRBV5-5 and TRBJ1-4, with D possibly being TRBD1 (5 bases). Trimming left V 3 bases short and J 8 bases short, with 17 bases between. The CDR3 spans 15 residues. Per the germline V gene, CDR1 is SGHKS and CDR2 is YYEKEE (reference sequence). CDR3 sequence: CASSWGPREEEKLFF. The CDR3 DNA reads TGTGCCAGCAGCTGGGGACCCCGGGAGGAGGAAAAACTGTTTTTT.

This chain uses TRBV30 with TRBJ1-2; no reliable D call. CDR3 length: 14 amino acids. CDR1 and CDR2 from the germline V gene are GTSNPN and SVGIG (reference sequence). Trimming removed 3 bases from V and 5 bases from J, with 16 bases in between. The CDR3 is CAWSGPPRAYGYTF. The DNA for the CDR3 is TGTGCCTGGAGCGGTCCCCCGCGGGCTTATGGCTACACCTTC.

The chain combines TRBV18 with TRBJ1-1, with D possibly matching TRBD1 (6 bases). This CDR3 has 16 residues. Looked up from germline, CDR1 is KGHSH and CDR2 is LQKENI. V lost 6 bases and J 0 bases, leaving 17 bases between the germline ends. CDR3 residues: CASSLGQILLNTEAFF. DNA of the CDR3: TGTGCCAGCTCCCTTGGACAGATCTTGTTGAACACTGAAGCTTTCTTT.

The CDR3 loop reads CASSNTGNQPQHF. The CDR3 DNA sequence: TGTGCCAGCTCAAACACAGGGAATCAGCCCCAGCATTTT. The chain combines TRBV18 with TRBJ1-5; tentatively, D is TRBD1 (6 bases). V was trimmed by 5 bases and J by 4 bases, leaving 9 bases between them. The germline V gene has CDR1 KGHSH and CDR2 LQKENI. CDR3 length: 13 amino acids.

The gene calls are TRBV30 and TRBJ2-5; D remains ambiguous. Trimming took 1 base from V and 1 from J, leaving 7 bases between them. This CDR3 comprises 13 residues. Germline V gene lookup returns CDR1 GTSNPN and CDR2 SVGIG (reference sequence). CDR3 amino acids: CAWSAQAQETQYF. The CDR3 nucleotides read TGTGCCTGGAGTGCCCAGGCCCAAGAGACCCAGTACTTC.

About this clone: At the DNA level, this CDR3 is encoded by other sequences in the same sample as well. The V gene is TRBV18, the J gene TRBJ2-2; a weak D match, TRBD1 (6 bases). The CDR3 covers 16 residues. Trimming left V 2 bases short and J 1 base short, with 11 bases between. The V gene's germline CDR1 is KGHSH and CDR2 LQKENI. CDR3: CASSPNGQLNTGELFF. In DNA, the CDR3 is TGTGCCAGCTCACCAAACGGACAGCTGAACACCGGGGAGCTGTTTTTT.

CDR3 loop: CASSRLAGGTDTQYF. The CDR3 DNA reads as TGTGCCAGCAGTCGATTAGCGGGTGGGACAGATACGCAGTATTTT. This rearrangement joins TRBV6-1 to TRBJ2-3; 7 bases map to TRBD2. Germline CDR1 and CDR2: MNHNS and SASEGT. Germline trimming cut 5 bases from V and 3 bases from J; bases unmatched to any gene: 8. This CDR3 spans 15 amino acids.

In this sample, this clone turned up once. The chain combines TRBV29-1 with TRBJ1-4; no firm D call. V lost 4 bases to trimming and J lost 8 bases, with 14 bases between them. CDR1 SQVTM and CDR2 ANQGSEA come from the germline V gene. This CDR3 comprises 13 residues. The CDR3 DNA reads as TGCAGCGTTGCTCTCACCGCTGGGGAAAAACTGTTTTTT. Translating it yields CSVALTAGEKLFF. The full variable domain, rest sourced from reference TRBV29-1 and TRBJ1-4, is SAVISQKPSRDICQRGTSLTIQCQVDSQVTMMFWYRQQPGQSLTLIATANQGSEATYESGFVIDKFPISRPNLTFSTLTVSNMSPEDSSIYLCSVALTAGEKLFFGSGTQLSVL.

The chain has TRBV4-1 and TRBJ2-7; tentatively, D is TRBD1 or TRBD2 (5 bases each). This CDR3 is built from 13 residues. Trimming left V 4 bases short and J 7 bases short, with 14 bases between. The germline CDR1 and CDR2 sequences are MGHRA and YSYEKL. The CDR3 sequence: CASSLRETGEQYF. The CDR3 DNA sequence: TGCGCCAGCAGCCTCAGGGAAACGGGGGAGCAGTACTTC.

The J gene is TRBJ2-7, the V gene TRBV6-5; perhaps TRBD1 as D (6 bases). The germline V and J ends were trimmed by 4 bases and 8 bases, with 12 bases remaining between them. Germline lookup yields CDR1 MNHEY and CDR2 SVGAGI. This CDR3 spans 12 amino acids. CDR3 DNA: TGTGCCAGCAGTTTAAACAGGGAACAGCAGTACTTC. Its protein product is CASSLNREQQYF.

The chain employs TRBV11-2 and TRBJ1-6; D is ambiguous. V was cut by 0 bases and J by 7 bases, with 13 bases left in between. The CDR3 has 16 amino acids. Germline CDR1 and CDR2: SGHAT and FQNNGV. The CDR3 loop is CASSLDLPGPNSPLHF. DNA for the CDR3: TGTGCCAGCAGCTTAGATCTCCCTGGCCCGAATTCACCCCTCCACTTT.

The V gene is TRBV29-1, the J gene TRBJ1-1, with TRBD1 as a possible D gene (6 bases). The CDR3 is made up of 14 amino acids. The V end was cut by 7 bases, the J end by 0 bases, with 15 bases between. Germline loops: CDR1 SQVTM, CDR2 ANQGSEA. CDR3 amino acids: CSAHRDGLNTEAFF. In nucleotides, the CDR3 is TGCAGCGCTCACAGGGACGGCCTGAACACTGAAGCTTTCTTT.

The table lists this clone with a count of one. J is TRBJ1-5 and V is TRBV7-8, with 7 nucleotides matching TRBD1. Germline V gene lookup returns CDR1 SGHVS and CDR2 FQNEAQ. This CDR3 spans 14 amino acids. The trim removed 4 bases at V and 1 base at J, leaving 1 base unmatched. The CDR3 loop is CASSSRGSNQPQHF. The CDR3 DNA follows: TGTGCCAGCAGCTCCAGGGGGAGCAATCAGCCCCAGCATTTT.

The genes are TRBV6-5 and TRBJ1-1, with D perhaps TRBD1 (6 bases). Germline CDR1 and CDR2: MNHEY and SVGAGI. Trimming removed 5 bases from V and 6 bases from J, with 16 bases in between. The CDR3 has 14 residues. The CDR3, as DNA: TGTGCCAGCAGTGCGGGGACACCTAATTCTGAAGCTTTCTTT. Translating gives CASSAGTPNSEAFF.

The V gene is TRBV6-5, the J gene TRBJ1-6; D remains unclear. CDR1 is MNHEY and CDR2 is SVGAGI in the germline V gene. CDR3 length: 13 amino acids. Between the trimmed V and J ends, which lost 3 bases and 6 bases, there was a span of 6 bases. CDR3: CASSYLVNSPLHF. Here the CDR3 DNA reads TGTGCCAGCAGTTATCTTGTTAATTCACCCCTCCACTTT.

DNA of the CDR3: TGTGCCACCAGCAGAGAATACTCTAGTGGTCACGAGCAGTTCTTC. It codes for CATSREYSSGHEQFF. The chain carries TRBV15 and TRBJ2-1; D is unclear. Germline V CDR1 and CDR2: LNHNV, YYDKDF (reference sequence). Trimming cost V 0 bases and J 10 bases, with 16 bases left between them. There are 15 residues in the CDR3.

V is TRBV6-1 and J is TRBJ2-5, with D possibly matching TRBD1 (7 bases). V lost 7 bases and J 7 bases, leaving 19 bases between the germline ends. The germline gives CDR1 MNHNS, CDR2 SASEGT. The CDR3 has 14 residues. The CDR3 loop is CASNAGQTTTTQYF. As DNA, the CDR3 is TGTGCCAGCAACGCGGGACAGACAACAACGACCCAGTACTTC.

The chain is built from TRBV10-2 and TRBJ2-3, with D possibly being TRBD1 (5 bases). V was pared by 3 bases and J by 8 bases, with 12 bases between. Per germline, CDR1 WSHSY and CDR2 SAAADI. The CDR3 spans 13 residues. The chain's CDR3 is CASSEQEFFTQYF. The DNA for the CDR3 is TGCGCCAGCAGTGAACAGGAATTCTTTACGCAGTATTTT.

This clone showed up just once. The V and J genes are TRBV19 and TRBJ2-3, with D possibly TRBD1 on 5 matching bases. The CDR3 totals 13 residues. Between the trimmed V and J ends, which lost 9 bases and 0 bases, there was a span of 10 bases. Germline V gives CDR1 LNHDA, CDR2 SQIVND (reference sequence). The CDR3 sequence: CASLDISTDTQYF. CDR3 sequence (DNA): TGTGCCAGCTTGGACATAAGCACAGATACGCAGTATTTT. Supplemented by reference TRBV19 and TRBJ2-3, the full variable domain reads DGGITQSPKYLFRKEGQNVTLSCEQNLNHDAMYWYRQDPGQGLRLIYYSQIVNDFQKGDIAEGYSVSREKKESFPLTVTSAQKNPTAFYLCASLDISTDTQYFGPGTRLTVL.

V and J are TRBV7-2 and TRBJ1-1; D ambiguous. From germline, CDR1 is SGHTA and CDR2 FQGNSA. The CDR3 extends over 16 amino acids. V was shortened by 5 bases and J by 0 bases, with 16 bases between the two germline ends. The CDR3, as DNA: TGTGCCAGCAGCCCCCAACCCCTCTCATTGAACACTGAAGCTTTCTTT. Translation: CASSPQPLSLNTEAFF.

As DNA, the CDR3 is TGCGCCAGCGCGGACAGAGGAGGAGGCACAGATACGCAGTATTTT. Its translation: CASADRGGGTDTQYF. The J gene is TRBJ2-3, the V gene TRBV5-1; possibly TRBD1 for D (6 bases). The CDR3 covers 15 residues. Germline CDR1 and CDR2: SGHRS and YFSETQ. V was cut by 7 bases and J by 1 base, with 16 bases left in between.

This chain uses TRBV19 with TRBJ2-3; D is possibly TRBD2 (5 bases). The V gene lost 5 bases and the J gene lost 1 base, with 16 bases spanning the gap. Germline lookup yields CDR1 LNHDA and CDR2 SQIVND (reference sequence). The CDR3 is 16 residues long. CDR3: CASSLLGAVGTDTQYF. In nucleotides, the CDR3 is TGTGCCAGTAGTTTACTAGGTGCGGTTGGCACAGATACGCAGTATTTT. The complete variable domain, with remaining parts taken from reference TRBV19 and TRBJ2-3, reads DGGITQSPKYLFRKEGQNVTLSCEQNLNHDAMYWYRQDPGQGLRLIYYSQIVNDFQKGDIAEGYSVSREKKESFPLTVTSAQKNPTAFYLCASSLLGAVGTDTQYFGPGTRLTVL.

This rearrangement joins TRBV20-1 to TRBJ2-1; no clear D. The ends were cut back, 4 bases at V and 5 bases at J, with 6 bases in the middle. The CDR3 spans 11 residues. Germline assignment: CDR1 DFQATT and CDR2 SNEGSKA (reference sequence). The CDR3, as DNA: TGCAGTGCTAACTCGAACAATGAGCAGTTCTTC. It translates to CSANSNNEQFF.